The 5 T cell receptor beta chains given below trace back to one sample, sequenced in a study of shared clonotypes between healthy human individuals. Assay used: immunoSEQ multiplex PCR; TCRdb lists only in-frame clones, some missing. The sample contains some 2,100,000 clones, about 92% of which appear only once. Naive CD8 cells lacked CD45RO, underwent positive selection for CCR7 and left out terminally differentiated effector memory CD45RA+ cells. Sequenced: naive CD8+ T cells from PBMCs. Source of these receptors: a man younger than 30 in good health. Some clones in this sample may be carry-over from other donors' samples.

The V gene is TRBV7-9, the J gene TRBJ2-4; 7 nucleotides agree with TRBD1. Germline trimming cut 5 bases from V and 0 bases from J; bases unmatched to any gene: 4. The CDR3 is 15 amino acids. Germline V gene sequence: CDR1 SEHNR, CDR2 FQNEAQ (reference sequence). The CDR3: CASSGQDLAKNIQYF. CDR3 nucleotides: TGTGCCAGCAGCGGACAGGATCTAGCCAAAAACATTCAGTACTTC. Supplemented by reference TRBV7-9 and TRBJ2-4, the full variable domain reads DTGVSQNPRHKITKRGQNVTFRCDPISEHNRLYWYRQTLGQGPEFLTYFQNEAQLEKSRLLSDRFSAERPKGSFSTLEIQRTEQGDSAMYLCASSGQDLAKNIQYFGAGTRLSVL.

This clone was detected only a few times. CDR3 in amino acids: CASSLEAGREETQYF. The CDR3 region has the DNA TGTGCCAGCAGCTTAGAGGCCGGGAGGGAAGAGACCCAGTACTTC. The rearrangement uses TRBV7-7 and TRBJ2-5; TRBD2 agrees at 8 bases. Germline CDR1 reads SSHAT; CDR2 reads FNYEAQ (reference sequence). V lost 1 base, J lost 3 bases, and 4 bases stayed unmatched. There are 15 residues in the CDR3.

The rearrangement links TRBV19 to TRBJ2-7; TRBD1 agrees at 9 bases. There are 14 residues in the CDR3. The trim removed 6 bases at V and 2 bases at J, leaving 5 bases unmatched. In germline, CDR1 is LNHDA, CDR2 SQIVND (reference sequence). The CDR3 loop is CASRPGTGTYEQYF. CDR3 sequence (DNA): TGTGCCAGTAGGCCCGGGACAGGGACCTACGAGCAGTACTTC.

V and J are TRBV6-6 and TRBJ2-3; D remains ambiguous. The CDR3 consists of 14 residues. Germline CDR1 and CDR2: MNHNY and SVGAGI (reference sequence). Trimming left V 10 bases short and J 2 bases short, with 16 bases between. Here the CDR3 reads CAITPGVDTDTQYF. CDR3 in DNA: TGTGCCATTACGCCTGGGGTTGACACAGATACGCAGTATTTT.

The J gene is TRBJ2-7, the V gene TRBV27, with D possibly matching TRBD1 (6 bases). This CDR3 spans 13 amino acids. Germline CDR1 is MNHEY and CDR2 is SMNVEV (reference sequence). V lost 6 bases and J 3 bases, leaving 12 bases between the germline ends. The CDR3 DNA sequence: TGTGCCAGCAGACAAAGGGGGAACTACGAGCAGTACTTC. Amino acids: CASRQRGNYEQYF.